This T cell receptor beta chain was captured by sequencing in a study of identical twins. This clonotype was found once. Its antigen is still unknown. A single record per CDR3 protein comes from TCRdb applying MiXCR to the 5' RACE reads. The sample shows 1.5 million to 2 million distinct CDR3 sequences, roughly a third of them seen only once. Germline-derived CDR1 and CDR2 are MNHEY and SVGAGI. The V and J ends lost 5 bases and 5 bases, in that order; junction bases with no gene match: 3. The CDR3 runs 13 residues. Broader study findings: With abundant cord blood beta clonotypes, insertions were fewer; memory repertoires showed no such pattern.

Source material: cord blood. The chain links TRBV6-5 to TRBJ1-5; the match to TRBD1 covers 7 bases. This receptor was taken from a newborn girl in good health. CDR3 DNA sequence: TGTGCCAGCAGTACAGGGGAGCATCAGCCCCAGCATTTT. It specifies CASSTGEHQPQHF.